A selection of T cell receptor beta chains follows, all from one sample in a study of blood T cell repertoires in COVID-19. Measured with immunoSEQ multiplex PCR; TCRdb has only the in-frame clones, and not every one. In the table there are tens of thousands of clones, around 84% of which are singletons. The material sequenced was peripheral blood. These receptors were taken from a man aged 55 to 69 with acute or convalescent COVID-19. Both conserved end residues are part of each CDR3. Fields, in order: CDR3 protein, CDR3 DNA, D gene, V gene, clone size, J gene. A D gene is named only where the DNA matches it firmly. Clone size is stated in some rows and not others, as once, few, many or a class when expanded.

CAWSPEGKITEKLFF | TGTGCCTGGAGTCCCGAGGGCAAGATCACGGAAAAACTGTTTTTT | - | TRBV30 | - | TRBJ1-4
CASSARGAVMNTEAFF | TGTGCCAGCTCCGCGCGGGGTGCGGTAATGAACACTGAAGCTTTCTTT | - | TRBV18 | - | TRBJ1-1
CASSFRAANTEAFF | TGCGCCAGCAGCTTCAGGGCCGCGAACACTGAAGCTTTCTTT | - | TRBV5-1 | few | TRBJ1-1
CASSYSRASTDTQYF | TGTGCCAGCAGTTACTCGAGGGCTAGCACAGATACGCAGTATTTT | - | TRBV6-5 | - | TRBJ2-3
CAWSKPGLAGREQYF | TGTGCCTGGAGTAAACCGGGACTAGCGGGACGCGAGCAGTACTTC | TRBD2 | TRBV30 | - | TRBJ2-7
CASSDLTGPLYQPQHF | TGTGCCAGCAGTGACTTGACAGGGCCGCTTTATCAGCCCCAGCATTTT | TRBD1 | TRBV28 | - | TRBJ1-5
CASSAGDSSYNEQFF | TGTGCCAGCAGCGCGGGGGATAGCTCCTACAATGAGCAGTTCTTC | TRBD2 | TRBV7-3 | many | TRBJ2-1
CASSQLLGGGGDTQYF | TGTGCCAGCAGCCAACTTCTCGGGGGGGGCGGGGATACGCAGTATTTT | TRBD2 | TRBV3-1/TRBV3-2 | once | TRBJ2-3
CASSTGTVVNSPLHF | TGTGCCAGTAGTACCGGGACAGTAGTTAATTCACCCCTCCACTTT | TRBD1 | TRBV19 | - | TRBJ1-6
CSASLGRPGELFF | TGCAGCGCGAGCTTGGGGCGTCCCGGGGAGCTGTTTTTT | - | TRBV29-1 | - | TRBJ2-2
CASNTQGTGPNTEAFF | TGTGCCAGCAACACGCAAGGAACAGGGCCGAACACTGAAGCTTTCTTT | - | TRBV6-6 | - | TRBJ1-1
CASSIVVWAGNEKLFF | TGTGCCAGTAGTATAGTAGTCTGGGCAGGAAATGAAAAACTGTTTTTT | - | TRBV19 | - | TRBJ1-4
CASSPSPEGNTIYF | TGTGCCAGCTCACCAAGCCCCGAAGGAAACACCATATATTTT | - | TRBV18 | - | TRBJ1-3
CASGSLARGGTGNTIYF | TGTGCCAGCGGCTCACTCGCACGTGGAGGGACTGGAAACACCATATATTTT | - | TRBV14 | - | TRBJ1-3
CASSLGGGTDTQYF | TGTGCCAGCAGCTTGGGAGGGGGTACAGATACGCAGTATTTT | - | TRBV5-4 | - | TRBJ2-3
CASSSTGSNEKLFF | TGCGCCAGCAGCTCGACAGGCTCTAATGAAAAACTGTTTTTT | - | TRBV5-1 | - | TRBJ1-4
CASSLRGWVDNEQFF | TGTGCCAGCAGTTTAAGAGGCTGGGTCGACAATGAGCAGTTCTTC | - | TRBV28 | - | TRBJ2-1
CASSTTGISKISPLHF | TGTGCCAGTAGTACCACAGGCATATCTAAAATTTCACCCCTCCACTTT | - | TRBV19 | - | TRBJ1-6
CAISELRDRNQPQHF | TGTGCCATCAGTGAGTTGCGGGACAGGAATCAGCCCCAGCATTTT | TRBD1 | TRBV10-3 | - | TRBJ1-5
CASSPRQISGANVLTF | TGTGCCAGCAGTCCGCGACAGATCTCTGGGGCCAACGTCCTGACTTTC | - | TRBV28 | - | TRBJ2-6
CASSLGDRVSETQYF | TGTGCCAGCAGTTTGGGGGACAGGGTATCAGAGACCCAGTACTTC | TRBD1 | TRBV28 | - | TRBJ2-5
CASSISTGGVYQPQHF | TGTGCCAGCAGTATTTCGACAGGGGGTGTTTATCAGCCCCAGCATTTT | TRBD1 | TRBV28 | - | TRBJ1-5